These 27 T cell receptor beta chains originate from one sample sequenced in a study of cytomegalovirus exposure and HLA in healthy donors. PCR employed 60 Vbeta and 13 Jbeta primers. Sequenced by immunoSEQ multiplex PCR; TCRdb stores in-frame clones only, minus some. The sample records about 120,000 clones, 55% to 65% being singletons. Sequencing was carried out using PBMCs. Every receptor here comes from a woman aged 40 to 50 in good health and CMV-seropositive.

The rearrangement joins TRBV28 to TRBJ1-4; TRBD1 matches at 9 bases. CDR1 and CDR2 (germline): MDHEN, SYDVKM. V gave up 4 bases and J gave up 4 bases; unmatched junction bases: 10. There are 17 residues in the CDR3. The CDR3 nucleotides read TGTGCCAGCAGTTCCCCCGGGACAGGGTTGAGTAATGAAAAACTGTTTTTT. The encoded protein is CASSSPGTGLSNEKLFF.

The J gene is TRBJ2-1, the V gene TRBV6-5; D call uncertain. There are 14 residues in the CDR3. Trimming left V 6 bases short and J 0 bases short, with 9 bases between. CDR1 MNHEY and CDR2 SVGAGI come from the germline V gene. Written as DNA, the CDR3 is TGTGCCAGCAGACCATCGGGCTCCTACAATGAGCAGTTCTTC. Its translation: CASRPSGSYNEQFF.

This chain links TRBV28 with TRBJ2-7; 11 nucleotides agree with TRBD1. The V and J ends lost 3 bases and 3 bases, in that order; junction bases with no gene match: 4. CDR1 and CDR2 from the germline V gene are MDHEN and SYDVKM. This CDR3 spans 15 amino acids. CDR3 protein: CASSFLGTGGYEQYF. The CDR3 DNA is TGTGCCAGCAGTTTCTTGGGGACAGGGGGCTACGAGCAGTACTTC.

The chain recombines TRBV5-4 with TRBJ2-3, with a possible D match to TRBD1 (6 bases). V shed 5 bases and J shed 2 bases, with 12 bases lying between them. The CDR3 is made up of 14 amino acids. Germline loops: CDR1 SGHNT, CDR2 YYREEE (reference sequence). Written as DNA, the CDR3 is TGTGCCAGCAGGCCGGGACACCCCACAGATACGCAGTATTTT. This translates into CASRPGHPTDTQYF.

J is TRBJ2-2 and V is TRBV7-9; 10 positions agree with TRBD2. There are 17 residues in the CDR3. Germline V CDR1 and CDR2: SEHNR, FQNEAQ (reference sequence). V shed 6 bases, J shed 7 bases, and the junction held 14 bases outside the gene matches. The CDR3 DNA reads as TGTGCCAGCAGACTAGGACTAGCGGACGCACGCGGCGGGGAGCTGTTTTTT. This encodes CASRLGLADARGGELFF.

The rearrangement links TRBV7-8 to TRBJ1-5; 7 bases are a match to TRBD1. The CDR3 runs to 19 residues. With V trimmed by 6 bases and J by 0 bases, 17 bases remained unmatched. CDR1 SGHVS and CDR2 FQNEAQ come from the germline V gene. In DNA form, the CDR3 reads TGTGCCAGCAGTCGACGTTCTCCGGGACAGTCATATAGCAATCAGCCCCAGCATTTT. It is translated as CASSRRSPGQSYSNQPQHF.

This clone was counted between two and nine times. The rearrangement uses TRBV7-2 and TRBJ2-1; 13 nucleotides align to TRBD2. The germline V gene has CDR1 SGHTA and CDR2 FQGNSA. This CDR3 has 17 amino acids. The V segment lost 0 bases and the J segment 2 bases; nucleotides outside the gene matches: 1. In DNA, the CDR3 is TGTGCCAGCAGCTTAGCCGGGACTAGCGGGACCTACAATGAGCAGTTCTTC. Translating gives CASSLAGTSGTYNEQFF. The variable domain in full, with the rest retrieved from reference TRBV7-2 and TRBJ2-1, is GAGVSQSPSNKVTEKGKDVELRCDPISGHTALYWYRQSLGQGLEFLIYFQGNSAPDKSGLPSDRFSAERTGGSVSTLTIQRTQQEDSAVYLCASSLAGTSGTYNEQFFGPGTRLTVL.

The V gene is TRBV4-2, the J gene TRBJ2-2; 8 positions match TRBD2. The CDR3 covers 18 residues. Germline V gene sequence: CDR1 LGHNA, CDR2 YNFKEQ. V was clipped by 1 base and J by 7 bases; unmatched bases: 14. CDR3 sequence reads: CASSQGTGLGWGGGELFF. The CDR3 coding sequence is TGTGCCAGCAGCCAAGGAACGGGACTAGGATGGGGGGGCGGGGAGCTGTTTTTT.

This sequence joins TRBV19 and TRBJ1-1, with TRBD1 identical over 9 bases. Germline CDR1 reads LNHDA; CDR2 reads SQIVND (reference sequence). The CDR3 has 17 residues. The junction had 8 bases not matched to a gene; V was cut back by 2 bases and J by 1 base. CDR3 DNA sequence: TGTGCCAGTAGTATACAAAACAGGGGGCTAGGGAACACTGAAGCTTTCTTT. Residues: CASSIQNRGLGNTEAFF.

The V and J genes are TRBV28 and TRBJ2-5; no clear D. The J call may be incorrect, as the DNA end agrees better with TRBJ2-7. The germline V gene encodes CDR1 MDHEN and CDR2 SYDVKM. This CDR3 comprises 10 residues. CDR3: CASSTYEQYF. CDR3 coding DNA: TGTGCCAGCAGTACCTACGAGCAGTACTTC.

The genes are TRBV5-4 and TRBJ2-1; 8 nucleotides align to TRBD2. Germline V lookup: CDR1 SGHNT, CDR2 YYREEE (reference sequence). The CDR3 has 16 residues. The trim removed 4 bases at V and 6 bases at J, leaving 12 bases unmatched. As DNA, the CDR3 is TGTGCCAGCAGCCCCCGGACTAGCCCCGAGTCCAATGAGCAGTTCTTC. Translation gives CASSPRTSPESNEQFF.

On this clone itself: The missing conserved phenylalanine or tryptophan at the end of this CDR3 makes a read error likely. This chain joins TRBV4-2 and TRBJ2-7, with 10 bases identical to TRBD1. Germline CDR1 is LGHNA and CDR2 is YNFKEQ. With 3 bases clipped from V and 1 base from J, the junction kept 6 bases outside the gene matches. The CDR3 contains 16 residues. In DNA form, the CDR3 reads TGTGCCAGCAGCCATCCCGGGACAGGGGATTCCTACGAGCAGTACCTC. It is translated as CASSHPGTGDSYEQYL.

This rearrangement joins TRBV9 to TRBJ2-7, with D tentatively TRBD2 (6 bases). There are 14 residues in the CDR3. V gave up 0 bases and J gave up 1 base, with 8 bases separating them. CDR1 and CDR2 (germline): SGDLS, YYNGEE. CDR3 protein: CASSVADYSYEQYF. The CDR3 nucleotides are TGTGCCAGCAGCGTAGCGGACTATTCCTACGAGCAGTACTTC.

This clone was observed a few times. The genes are TRBV7-9 and TRBJ1-1; tentative D call: TRBD1 (5 bases). Between the trimmed V and J ends, which lost 3 bases and 7 bases, there was a span of 9 bases. Germline V gene lookup returns CDR1 SEHNR and CDR2 FQNEAQ (reference sequence). CDR3 length: 12 amino acids. Here the CDR3 DNA reads TGTGCCAGCAGCTTCCCTCAGGGTGAAGCTTTCTTT. Encoded protein: CASSFPQGEAFF. The whole variable domain, filled in from reference TRBV7-9 and TRBJ1-1, reads DTGVSQNPRHKITKRGQNVTFRCDPISEHNRLYWYRQTLGQGPEFLTYFQNEAQLEKSRLLSDRFSAERPKGSFSTLEIQRTEQGDSAMYLCASSFPQGEAFFGQGTRLTVV.

The V call is TRBV5-4, the J call TRBJ2-5; TRBD2 aligns across 7 bases. J gave up 4 bases and V 5 bases, and 11 bases lay outside the gene matches. There are 15 residues in the CDR3. From germline, CDR1 is SGHNT and CDR2 YYREEE (reference sequence). The CDR3 bases are TGTGCCAGCAGTCGTGGCGGGAGATTCGGAGAGACCCAGTACTTC. It yields the protein CASSRGGRFGETQYF.

The genes are TRBV27 and TRBJ1-5; 8 bases map to TRBD1. The length of the CDR3 is 17 residues. V lost 5 bases to trimming and J lost 4 bases; unmatched junction nucleotides: 13. The germline V gene encodes CDR1 MNHEY and CDR2 SMNVEV (reference sequence). CDR3 sequence (DNA): TGTGCCAGCAGTCCCTTGCACAGGGGGACCGCAAATCAGCCCCAGCATTTT. Protein sequence: CASSPLHRGTANQPQHF.

The chain joins TRBV18 to TRBJ1-5; perhaps TRBD1 as D (6 bases). V lost 1 base and J 0 bases, leaving 7 bases between the germline ends. The CDR3 totals 15 residues. The germline V gene has CDR1 KGHSH and CDR2 LQKENI. CDR3 protein: CASSPQGVSNQPQHF. Written as DNA, the CDR3 is TGTGCCAGCTCACCACAGGGGGTTAGCAATCAGCCCCAGCATTTT.

The V call is TRBV29-1, the J call TRBJ2-7; TRBD2 agrees at 7 bases. There are 14 residues in the CDR3. J gave up 0 bases and V 5 bases, and 7 bases lay outside the gene matches. Germline V gene data show CDR1 as SQVTM and CDR2 as ANQGSEA. The CDR3: CSVHAGERSYEQYF. The CDR3 nucleotides read TGCAGCGTTCACGCGGGAGAACGCTCCTACGAGCAGTACTTC.

The chain employs TRBV5-1 and TRBJ2-1; 11 bases map to TRBD2. The CDR3 spans 14 residues. Germline V lookup: CDR1 SGHRS, CDR2 YFSETQ. Germline trimming cut 7 bases from V and 8 bases from J; bases unmatched to any gene: 8. The CDR3 coding sequence is TGCGCCAGCCGGTATATTAGCGGGAGGGATGAGCAGTTCTTC. This sequence encodes CASRYISGRDEQFF.

CDR3 residues: CASSPMTGTGNTEAFF. In DNA form, the CDR3 reads TGTGCCAGCAGCCCTATGACAGGGACAGGGAACACTGAAGCTTTCTTT. V and J are TRBV28 and TRBJ1-1, with 8 bases identical to TRBD1. Germline values: CDR1 MDHEN, CDR2 SYDVKM. V trimming: 6 bases; J trimming: 1 base; junction bases outside the gene matches: 10. The CDR3 is 16 amino acids.

The chain uses TRBV28 and TRBJ2-2; D may be TRBD1 (5 bases). The length of the CDR3 is 15 residues. Germline lookup yields CDR1 MDHEN and CDR2 SYDVKM. The V gene lost 3 bases and the J gene lost 4 bases, with 12 bases spanning the gap. The CDR3 reads CASSFYPGLTGELFF. CDR3 nucleotides: TGTGCCAGCAGTTTCTACCCAGGGCTCACCGGGGAGCTGTTTTTT. The complete variable domain, with remaining parts taken from reference TRBV28 and TRBJ2-2, reads DVKVTQSSRYLVKRTGEKVFLECVQDMDHENMFWYRQDPGLGLRLIYFSYDVKMKEKGDIPEGYSVSREKKERFSLILESASTNQTSMYLCASSFYPGLTGELFFGEGSRLTVL.

As DNA, the CDR3 is TGTGCCAGCACAGGGATTGGCACAGATACGCAGTATTTT. It translates to CASTGIGTDTQYF. V gene TRBV25-1 combines with J gene TRBJ2-3; tentative D call: TRBD1 (5 bases). Trimming pared 7 bases from V and 1 base from J, leaving 9 bases between. The germline gives CDR1 MGHDK, CDR2 SYGVNS. The CDR3 spans 13 residues.

The V gene is TRBV5-4, the J gene TRBJ2-7, with a weak D call TRBD2 (6 bases). From germline, CDR1 is SGHNT and CDR2 YYREEE (reference sequence). V was pared by 4 bases and J by 0 bases, with 17 bases between. CDR3 size: 16 residues. The CDR3 nucleotides read TGTGCCAGCAGCCTTACGTTGTTAGCGGTCTCCTACGAGCAGTACTTC. Protein product: CASSLTLLAVSYEQYF.

In its sample, this clone was seen a few times. V and J are TRBV28 and TRBJ2-3; 11 bases agree with TRBD2. The V gene's germline CDR1 is MDHEN and CDR2 SYDVKM. J was trimmed by 5 bases and V by 6 bases; bases with no gene match: 4. The CDR3 is made up of 14 amino acids. Here the CDR3 DNA reads TGTGCCAGCAGCCCCCTAGCGGGAGGAGATACGCAGTATTTT. This encodes CASSPLAGGDTQYF.

The chain recombines TRBV5-4 with TRBJ2-3; D is possibly TRBD2 (5 bases). V lost 3 bases to trimming and J lost 4 bases, with 15 bases between them. The CDR3 consists of 15 residues. Germline V gene data show CDR1 as SGHNT and CDR2 as YYREEE (reference sequence). CDR3 sequence (DNA): TGTGCCAGCAGCTCCCCCTTCGGGGTCCCAGATACGCAGTATTTT. As protein: CASSSPFGVPDTQYF.

This chain joins TRBV9 and TRBJ2-7; 7 bases fit TRBD1. V dropped 4 bases and J dropped 2; count of bases not matched to a gene: 6. The CDR3 sequence is 14 residues long. Looked up from germline, CDR1 is SGDLS and CDR2 is YYNGEE. DNA for the CDR3: TGTGCCAGCAGCCCTGACAGGGTAGCCTACGAGCAGTACTTC. Protein sequence: CASSPDRVAYEQYF. The variable domain in full, with the rest retrieved from reference TRBV9 and TRBJ2-7, is DSGVTQTPKHLITATGQRVTLRCSPRSGDLSVYWYQQSLDQGLQFLIQYYNGEERAKGNILERFSAQQFPDLHSELNLSSLELGDSALYFCASSPDRVAYEQYFGPGTRLTVT.

This clone was detected once. The chain couples TRBV7-3 to TRBJ2-3; D call uncertain. Per the germline V gene, CDR1 is SGHTA and CDR2 is FQGTGA. V lost 8 bases and J 2 bases, leaving 11 bases between the germline ends. The CDR3 runs to 13 residues. The CDR3 DNA reads TGTGCCAGCTCCGGCGGATCCACAGATACGCAGTATTTT. It encodes CASSGGSTDTQYF.